The 10 T cell receptor beta chains below all came from one sample that was sequenced in a study of molecular identifiers for immune sequencing clone quantification. From the PCR reads, TCRdb called clonotypes with MiXCR, one entry per CDR3 protein. The table records 300,000 to 400,000 distinct CDR3 sequences, roughly 24% of them present only once. The material sequenced was naive CD8+ T cells from blood, with Jurkat cell RNA spiked in. The subset was: FACS-sorted CD8+CD4-CCR7+CD45RA+ naive T cells. The receptors here all came from a human donor in good health. Some libraries in this study had Jurkat cell RNA spiked in.

This clonotype has at least ten counts. The chain is built from TRBV28 and TRBJ2-3; D may be TRBD2 (6 bases). CDR1 and CDR2 (germline): MDHEN, SYDVKM. The CDR3 spans 15 residues. V dropped 3 bases and J dropped 3 bases, with 13 bases sitting between them. Here the CDR3 reads CASSLSAGLTDTQYF. The DNA of the CDR3 is TGTGCCAGCAGTTTGTCCGCGGGACTTACAGATACGCAGTATTTT.

This clonotype showed up many times. The chain has TRBV29-1 and TRBJ2-3, with 11 bases lining up with TRBD2. There are 14 residues in the CDR3. Germline loops: CDR1 SQVTM, CDR2 ANQGSEA. The junction had 5 bases not matched to a gene; V was cut back by 7 bases and J by 2 bases. CDR3 protein: CSAPLAGDTDTQYF. The DNA of the CDR3 is TGCAGCGCTCCACTAGCGGGGGACACAGATACGCAGTATTTT.

There are a few counts of this clonotype. The rearrangement uses TRBV27 and TRBJ2-3; D may correspond to TRBD1 or TRBD2 (5 bases each). CDR1 and CDR2 from the germline V gene are MNHEY and SMNVEV (reference sequence). The CDR3 has 18 amino acids. V lost 1 base, J lost 2 bases, and 19 bases lay in between. In DNA form, the CDR3 reads TGTGCCAGCAGTTTATTTGTTGGGGGACCGGGATCCACAGATACGCAGTATTTT. Its translation is CASSLFVGGPGSTDTQYF.

V is TRBV19 and J is TRBJ2-3; D is undetermined. V lost 8 bases to trimming and J lost 0 bases, with 15 bases between them. Germline assignment: CDR1 LNHDA and CDR2 SQIVND (reference sequence). The CDR3 totals 15 residues. For the CDR3, the DNA is TGTGCCAGTGGTTTTGGCGAGTCTAGCACAGATACGCAGTATTTT. It codes for CASGFGESSTDTQYF.

The chain has TRBV20-1 and TRBJ1-5; no clear D gene. Trimming shortened V by 0 bases and J by 0 bases, and 15 bases separated the two germline ends. CDR1 DFQATT and CDR2 SNEGSKA come from the germline V gene (reference sequence). The CDR3 loop spans 17 amino acids. CDR3 DNA sequence: TGCAGTGCTAGAGATGTGGAAAACCCTTATAGCAATCAGCCCCAGCATTTT. The encoded protein is CSARDVENPYSNQPQHF.

This clonotype was seen a few times. V and J are TRBV12-3 or TRBV12-4 and TRBJ2-5; 8 bases align to TRBD2. V lost 4 bases and J lost 1; bases outside the gene matches: 5. CDR3 size: 15 residues. The CDR3 loop is CASSSPGLGQETQYF. CDR3 sequence (DNA): TGTGCCAGCAGTTCTCCGGGACTAGGCCAAGAGACCCAGTACTTC.

This clonotype was counted between two and nine times. The chain has TRBV6-2 or TRBV6-3 and TRBJ1-2; D unclear. The V end lost 5 bases, the J end lost 8 bases, and 18 bases lay between the germline ends. The CDR3 runs 14 residues. Germline lookup yields CDR1 MNHEY and CDR2 SVGEGT. For the CDR3, the DNA is TGTGCCAGCAGTACAGCCTTCAGGATCGTAGGCTACACCTTC. It is translated as CASSTAFRIVGYTF.

This clonotype was seen a few times. The rearrangement links TRBV20-1 to TRBJ2-7; 10 nucleotides agree with TRBD2. The germline gives CDR1 DFQATT, CDR2 SNEGSKA (reference sequence). Trimming cost V 3 bases and J 3 bases; bases outside gene matches: 5. This CDR3 has 14 residues. The CDR3 DNA sequence: TGCAGTGCTAGTGCCGGACTAGCGGACTACGAGCAGTACTTC. This encodes CSASAGLADYEQYF.

Comment on this clonotype: At one end the junction does not follow the germline gene, possibly because of a read error. The rearrangement links TRBV2 to TRBJ2-3; 7 bases line up with TRBD2. The CDR3 is 15 residues long. The germline gives CDR1 SNHLY, CDR2 FYNNEI. CDR3 region: CAGSEGGRGTDTQYF. The CDR3 coding sequence is TGTGCCGGCAGTGAAGGAGGGAGGGGCACAGATACGCAGTATTTT.

Only a few counts were recorded for this clonotype. The genes are TRBV27 and TRBJ2-5; D possibly corresponds to TRBD1 (5 bases). This CDR3 spans 15 amino acids. V lost 3 bases, J lost 5 bases, and 16 bases lay in between. Germline V lookup: CDR1 MNHEY, CDR2 SMNVEV (reference sequence). The CDR3: CASSLSSTGDETQYF. DNA for the CDR3: TGTGCCAGCAGTTTGAGTTCCACAGGTGATGAGACCCAGTACTTC.